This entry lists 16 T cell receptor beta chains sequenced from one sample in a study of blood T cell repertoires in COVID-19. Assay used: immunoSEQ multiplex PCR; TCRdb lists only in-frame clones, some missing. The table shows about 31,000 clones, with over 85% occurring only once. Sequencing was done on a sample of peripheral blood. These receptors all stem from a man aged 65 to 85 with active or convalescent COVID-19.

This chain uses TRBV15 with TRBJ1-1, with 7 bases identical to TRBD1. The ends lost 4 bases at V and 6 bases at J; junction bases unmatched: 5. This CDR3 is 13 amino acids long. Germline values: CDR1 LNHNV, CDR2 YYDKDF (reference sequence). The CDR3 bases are TGTGCCACCAGCACCCCAGGGGGATCTGAAGCTTTCTTT. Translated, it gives CATSTPGGSEAFF. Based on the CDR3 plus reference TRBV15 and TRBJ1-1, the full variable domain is DAMVIQNPRYQVTQFGKPVTLSCSQTLNHNVMYWYQQKSSQAPKLLFHYYDKDFNNEADTPDNFQSRRPNTSFCFLDIRSPGLGDTAMYLCATSTPGGSEAFFGQGTRLTVV.

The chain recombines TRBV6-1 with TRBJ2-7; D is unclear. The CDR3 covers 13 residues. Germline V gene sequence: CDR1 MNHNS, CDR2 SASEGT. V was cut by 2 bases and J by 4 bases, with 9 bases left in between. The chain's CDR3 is CASSESPEYEQYV. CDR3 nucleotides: TGTGCCAGCAGTGAATCACCAGAATACGAGCAGTACGTC.

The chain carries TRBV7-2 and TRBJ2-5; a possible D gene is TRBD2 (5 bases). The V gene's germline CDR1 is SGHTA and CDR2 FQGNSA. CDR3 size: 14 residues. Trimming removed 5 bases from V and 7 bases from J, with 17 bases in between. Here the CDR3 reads CASSNQPGIGTQYF. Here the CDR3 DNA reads TGTGCCAGCAGCAATCAGCCGGGAATCGGGACCCAGTACTTC.

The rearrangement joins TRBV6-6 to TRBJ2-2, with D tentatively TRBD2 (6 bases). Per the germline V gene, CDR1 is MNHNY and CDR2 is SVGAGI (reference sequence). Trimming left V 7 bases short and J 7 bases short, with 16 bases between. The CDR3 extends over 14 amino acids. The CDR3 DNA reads TGTGCCAGCACCCCTGTGCGGGGCGGCGGGGAGCTGTTTTTT. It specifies CASTPVRGGGELFF.

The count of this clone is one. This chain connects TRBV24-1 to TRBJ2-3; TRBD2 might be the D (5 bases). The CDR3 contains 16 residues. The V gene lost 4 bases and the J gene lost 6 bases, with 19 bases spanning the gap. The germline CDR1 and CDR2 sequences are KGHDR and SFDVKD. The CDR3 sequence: CATSDPNGLQRDTQYF. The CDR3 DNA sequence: TGTGCCACCAGTGACCCTAATGGACTTCAGCGGGATACGCAGTATTTT.

CDR3: CASSTTTAIYNEQFF. CDR3 DNA: TGTGCCAGCAGCACGACGACAGCAATCTACAATGAGCAGTTCTTC. J is TRBJ2-1 and V is TRBV9, with D possibly being TRBD1 (5 bases). Germline CDR1 is SGDLS and CDR2 is YYNGEE. Trimming removed 4 bases at V and 3 bases at J, with 14 bases between. The CDR3 runs 15 residues.

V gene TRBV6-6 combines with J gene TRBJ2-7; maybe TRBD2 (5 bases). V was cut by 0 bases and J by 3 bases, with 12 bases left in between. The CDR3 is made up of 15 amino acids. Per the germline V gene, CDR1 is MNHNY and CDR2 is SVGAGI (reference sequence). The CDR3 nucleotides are TGTGCCAGCAGTTACTCCCCGTATCGGGACTACGAGCAGTACGTC. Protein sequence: CASSYSPYRDYEQYV.

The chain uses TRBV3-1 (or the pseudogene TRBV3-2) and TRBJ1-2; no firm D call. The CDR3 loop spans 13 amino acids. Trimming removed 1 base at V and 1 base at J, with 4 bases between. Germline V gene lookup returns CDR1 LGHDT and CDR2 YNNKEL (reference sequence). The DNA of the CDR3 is TGTGCCAGCAGCCAAGTCCGTAACTATGGCTACACCTTC. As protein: CASSQVRNYGYTF.

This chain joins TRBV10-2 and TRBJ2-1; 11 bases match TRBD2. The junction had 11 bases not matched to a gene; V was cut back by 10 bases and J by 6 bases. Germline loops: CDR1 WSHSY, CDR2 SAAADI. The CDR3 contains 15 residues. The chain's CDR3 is CATGTSGTVLNEQFF. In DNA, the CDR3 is TGCGCCACCGGGACTAGCGGAACGGTCCTCAATGAGCAGTTCTTC.

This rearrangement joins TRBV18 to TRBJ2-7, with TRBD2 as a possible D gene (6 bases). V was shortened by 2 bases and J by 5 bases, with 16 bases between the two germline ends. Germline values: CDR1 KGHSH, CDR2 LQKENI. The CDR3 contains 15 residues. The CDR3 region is CASSPVNGSYHEQYF. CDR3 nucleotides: TGTGCCAGCTCACCAGTGAACGGGAGTTACCACGAGCAGTACTTC.

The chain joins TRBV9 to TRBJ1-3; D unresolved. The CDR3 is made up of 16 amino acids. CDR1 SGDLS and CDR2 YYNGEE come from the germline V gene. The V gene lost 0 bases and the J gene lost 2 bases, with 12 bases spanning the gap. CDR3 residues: CASSVGVVRAGNTIYF. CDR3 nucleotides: TGTGCCAGCAGCGTAGGTGTGGTTCGCGCTGGAAACACCATATATTTT.

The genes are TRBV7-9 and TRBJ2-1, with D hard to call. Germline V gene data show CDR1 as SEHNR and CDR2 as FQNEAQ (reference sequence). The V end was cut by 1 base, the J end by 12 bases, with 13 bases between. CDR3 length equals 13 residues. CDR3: CASSLGAGNWQFF. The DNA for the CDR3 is TGTGCCAGCAGCTTAGGTGCAGGTAACTGGCAGTTCTTC.

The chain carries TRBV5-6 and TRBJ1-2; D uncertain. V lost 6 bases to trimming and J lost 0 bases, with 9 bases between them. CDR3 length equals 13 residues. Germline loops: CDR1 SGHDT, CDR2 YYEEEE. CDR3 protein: CASTSLSNYGYTF. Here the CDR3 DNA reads TGTGCCAGCACCTCCTTGTCTAACTATGGCTACACCTTC.

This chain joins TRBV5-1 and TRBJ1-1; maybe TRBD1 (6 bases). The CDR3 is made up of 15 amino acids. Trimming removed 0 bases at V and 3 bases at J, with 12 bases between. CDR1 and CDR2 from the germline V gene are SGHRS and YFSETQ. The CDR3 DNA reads TGCGCCAGCAGCTTGGCCTGGGCAGGGGACACTGAAGCTTTCTTT. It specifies CASSLAWAGDTEAFF. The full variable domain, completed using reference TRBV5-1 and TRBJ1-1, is KAGVTQTPRYLIKTRGQQVTLSCSPISGHRSVSWYQQTPGQGLQFLFEYFSETQRNKGNFPGRFSGRQFSNSRSEMNVSTLELGDSALYLCASSLAWAGDTEAFFGQGTRLTVV.

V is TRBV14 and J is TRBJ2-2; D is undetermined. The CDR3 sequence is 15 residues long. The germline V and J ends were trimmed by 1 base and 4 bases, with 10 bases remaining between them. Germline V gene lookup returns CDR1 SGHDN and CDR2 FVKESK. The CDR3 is CASSQVSLPTGELFF. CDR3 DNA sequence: TGTGCCAGCAGCCAAGTATCCCTACCCACCGGGGAGCTGTTTTTT.

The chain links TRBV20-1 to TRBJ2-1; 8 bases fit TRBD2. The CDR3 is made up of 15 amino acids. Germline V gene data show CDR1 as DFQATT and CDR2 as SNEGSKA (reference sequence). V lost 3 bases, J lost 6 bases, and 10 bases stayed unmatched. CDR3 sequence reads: CSASGGRSNSNEQFF. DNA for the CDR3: TGCAGTGCTAGTGGCGGGAGGTCGAACTCCAATGAGCAGTTCTTC.